These T cell receptor beta chains were read from a single sample in a study of T cells after yellow fever vaccination. TCRdb redid the calling of the 5' RACE reads with MiXCR, one entry per CDR3 protein. The table includes 610,000 or so distinct CDR3 sequences, about 12% detected once. This material consisted of PBMCs, taken on the day of the yellow fever booster vaccination. The receptors come from a man aged 25 to 40 who received the YFV17D yellow fever vaccine. Both conserved end residues are part of each CDR3. Each record gives: CDR3 length, D gene, J gene, V gene, clone size, CDR3 protein, CDR3 DNA. A D gene is named only where the DNA matches it firmly. Rows give clone size only sometimes, using once, few, many, or a class for an expanded clone.

CDR3 length: 12; D gene: TRBD1; J gene: TRBJ2-7; V gene: TRBV29-1; clone size: few; CDR3 protein: CSVVRQGYEQYF; CDR3 DNA: TGCAGCGTTGTTAGACAGGGCTACGAGCAGTACTTC
CDR3 length: 13; D gene: TRBD2; J gene: TRBJ2-1; V gene: TRBV29-1; clone size: few; CDR3 protein: CSKTSGSLNEQFF; CDR3 DNA: TGCAGCAAGACTAGCGGGAGTCTGAATGAGCAGTTCTTC
CDR3 length: 14; D gene: TRBD1; J gene: TRBJ2-7; V gene: TRBV28; clone size: few; CDR3 protein: CASRRQGLTYEQYF; CDR3 DNA: TGTGCCAGCAGGAGACAGGGTCTGACCTACGAGCAGTACTTC
CDR3 length: 14; D gene: -; J gene: TRBJ1-1; V gene: TRBV7-2; clone size: few; CDR3 protein: CASSPHRRYTEAFF; CDR3 DNA: TGTGCCAGCAGCCCACATCGACGGTACACTGAAGCTTTCTTT
CDR3 length: 15; D gene: TRBD2; J gene: TRBJ2-3; V gene: TRBV7-6; clone size: -; CDR3 protein: CASSSAPGGADTQYF; CDR3 DNA: TGTGCCAGCAGCTCCGCGCCGGGAGGTGCAGATACGCAGTATTTT
CDR3 length: 15; D gene: TRBD2; J gene: TRBJ2-7; V gene: TRBV7-8; clone size: many; CDR3 protein: CASSFEGLAAYEQYF; CDR3 DNA: TGTGCCAGCAGCTTTGAGGGACTAGCGGCGTACGAGCAGTACTTC
CDR3 length: 15; D gene: TRBD2; J gene: TRBJ2-5; V gene: TRBV5-1; clone size: -; CDR3 protein: CASTRLAGNQETQYF; CDR3 DNA: TGCGCCAGCACTCGACTAGCGGGGAACCAAGAGACCCAGTACTTC
CDR3 length: 12; D gene: -; J gene: TRBJ2-1; V gene: TRBV29-1; clone size: few; CDR3 protein: CSVADSYNEQFF; CDR3 DNA: TGCAGCGTTGCGGACAGCTACAATGAGCAGTTCTTC
CDR3 length: 13; D gene: -; J gene: TRBJ1-3; V gene: TRBV18; clone size: -; CDR3 protein: CASSPSEGDTIYF; CDR3 DNA: TGTGCCAGCTCACCCTCCGAAGGAGACACCATATATTTT
CDR3 length: 14; D gene: -; J gene: TRBJ1-3; V gene: TRBV5-1; clone size: few; CDR3 protein: CASSWGAAGNTIYF; CDR3 DNA: TGCGCCAGCAGCTGGGGGGCGGCTGGAAACACCATATATTTT
CDR3 length: 14; D gene: -; J gene: TRBJ1-2; V gene: TRBV25-1; clone size: few; CDR3 protein: CASSEQGMFYGYTF; CDR3 DNA: TGTGCCAGCAGTGAACAGGGGATGTTCTATGGCTACACCTTC
CDR3 length: 14; D gene: TRBD2; J gene: TRBJ2-5; V gene: TRBV11-2; clone size: -; CDR3 protein: CASSYSGGGETQYF; CDR3 DNA: TGTGCCAGCAGCTATTCGGGAGGGGGAGAGACCCAGTACTTC
CDR3 length: 13; D gene: -; J gene: TRBJ1-3; V gene: TRBV28; clone size: -; CDR3 protein: CASSPNSGNTIYF; CDR3 DNA: TGTGCCAGCAGTCCTAATTCTGGAAACACCATATATTTT
CDR3 length: 13; D gene: TRBD1; J gene: TRBJ1-2; V gene: TRBV7-9; clone size: -; CDR3 protein: CASSGRQGGGYTF; CDR3 DNA: TGTGCCAGCAGCGGAAGACAGGGGGGTGGCTACACCTTC
CDR3 length: 17; D gene: -; J gene: TRBJ2-1; V gene: TRBV20-1; clone size: few; CDR3 protein: CSATTPPRPSSYNEQFF; CDR3 DNA: TGCAGTGCTACAACACCGCCTAGACCAAGCTCCTACAATGAGCAGTTCTTC
CDR3 length: 14; D gene: TRBD2; J gene: TRBJ2-7; V gene: TRBV20-1; clone size: -; CDR3 protein: CSARLAGGYDEQYF; CDR3 DNA: TGCAGTGCTAGACTAGCGGGAGGGTATGACGAGCAGTACTTC
CDR3 length: 14; D gene: -; J gene: TRBJ2-5; V gene: TRBV7-8; clone size: few; CDR3 protein: CASSLVAAGGTQYF; CDR3 DNA: TGTGCCAGCAGCTTAGTGGCCGCTGGGGGGACCCAGTACTTC
CDR3 length: 17; D gene: -; J gene: TRBJ2-3; V gene: TRBV7-8; clone size: many; CDR3 protein: CASSYLTRLNRRDTQYF; CDR3 DNA: TGTGCCAGCAGCTATCTGACGCGGCTAAACCGGCGAGATACGCAGTATTTT
CDR3 length: 15; D gene: -; J gene: TRBJ1-1; V gene: TRBV4-3; clone size: -; CDR3 protein: CASSPYTPLNTEAFF; CDR3 DNA: TGCGCCAGCAGCCCGTATACGCCTCTGAACACTGAAGCTTTCTTT
CDR3 length: 14; D gene: -; J gene: TRBJ2-1; V gene: TRBV5-1; clone size: -; CDR3 protein: CASSSMKSGHEQFF; CDR3 DNA: TGCGCCAGCAGCTCGATGAAAAGCGGTCATGAGCAGTTCTTC
CDR3 length: 14; D gene: -; J gene: TRBJ1-2; V gene: TRBV7-2; clone size: -; CDR3 protein: CASSLGVTNYGYTF; CDR3 DNA: TGTGCCAGCAGCTTAGGGGTGACTAACTATGGCTACACCTTC
CDR3 length: 16; D gene: TRBD1; J gene: TRBJ1-1; V gene: TRBV7-2; clone size: few; CDR3 protein: CASSLNRGRRETEAFF; CDR3 DNA: TGTGCCAGCAGCTTAAACAGGGGGCGTCGGGAGACTGAAGCTTTCTTT
CDR3 length: 13; D gene: -; J gene: TRBJ2-2; V gene: TRBV6-2/TRBV6-3; clone size: -; CDR3 protein: CATVLTNTGELFF; CDR3 DNA: TGTGCCACCGTCCTTACGAACACCGGGGAGCTGTTTTTT
CDR3 length: 15; D gene: -; J gene: TRBJ2-3; V gene: TRBV4-2; clone size: -; CDR3 protein: CASSHETGSTDTQYF; CDR3 DNA: TGTGCCAGCAGCCATGAGACGGGCAGCACAGATACGCAGTATTTT
CDR3 length: 14; D gene: -; J gene: TRBJ2-1; V gene: TRBV7-2; clone size: -; CDR3 protein: CASSLANPLNEQFF; CDR3 DNA: TGTGCCAGCAGCTTAGCGAATCCCCTCAATGAGCAGTTCTTC
CDR3 length: 15; D gene: -; J gene: TRBJ2-5; V gene: TRBV15; clone size: -; CDR3 protein: CATSRTGAERETQYF; CDR3 DNA: TGTGCCACCAGCAGAACGGGGGCGGAGCGGGAGACCCAGTACTTC
CDR3 length: 13; D gene: -; J gene: TRBJ2-7; V gene: TRBV5-1; clone size: -; CDR3 protein: CASTDGTHYEQYF; CDR3 DNA: TGCGCCAGCACGGATGGGACCCACTACGAGCAGTACTTC
CDR3 length: 13; D gene: -; J gene: TRBJ2-7; V gene: TRBV12-3/TRBV12-4; clone size: -; CDR3 protein: CASSLRVSGEQYF; CDR3 DNA: TGTGCCAGCAGTTTGAGGGTTTCGGGCGAGCAGTACTTC
CDR3 length: 13; D gene: -; J gene: TRBJ2-5; V gene: TRBV7-6; clone size: few; CDR3 protein: CASSSIRQETQYF; CDR3 DNA: TGTGCCAGCAGCTCCATAAGACAAGAGACCCAGTACTTC
CDR3 length: 14; D gene: -; J gene: TRBJ2-3; V gene: TRBV20-1; clone size: -; CDR3 protein: CSAVVRQGTDTQYF; CDR3 DNA: TGCAGTGCTGTCGTTCGGCAAGGCACAGATACGCAGTATTTT
CDR3 length: 14; D gene: -; J gene: TRBJ2-2; V gene: TRBV6-1; clone size: few; CDR3 protein: CASQDGPNTGELFF; CDR3 DNA: TGTGCCAGTCAGGACGGACCGAACACCGGGGAGCTGTTTTTT
CDR3 length: 15; D gene: TRBD1; J gene: TRBJ2-3; V gene: TRBV7-8; clone size: many; CDR3 protein: CASSLGDREADTQYF; CDR3 DNA: TGTGCCAGCAGCTTGGGGGACAGGGAGGCAGATACGCAGTATTTT
CDR3 length: 15; D gene: -; J gene: TRBJ2-1; V gene: TRBV7-7; clone size: -; CDR3 protein: CASSFGQGVGNEQFF; CDR3 DNA: TGTGCTAGCAGCTTCGGCCAGGGAGTTGGAAATGAGCAGTTCTTC
CDR3 length: 13; D gene: -; J gene: TRBJ2-1; V gene: TRBV9; clone size: -; CDR3 protein: CASSELANNEQFF; CDR3 DNA: TGTGCCAGCAGCGAATTGGCAAACAATGAGCAGTTCTTC
CDR3 length: 15; D gene: -; J gene: TRBJ1-1; V gene: TRBV12-3/TRBV12-4; clone size: few; CDR3 protein: CASSLLQNMNTEAFF; CDR3 DNA: TGTGCCAGCAGTTTATTACAGAATATGAACACTGAAGCTTTCTTT
CDR3 length: 13; D gene: -; J gene: TRBJ2-5; V gene: TRBV30; clone size: few; CDR3 protein: CAWRDQGSKAQYF; CDR3 DNA: TGTGCCTGGAGGGACCAGGGATCTAAGGCCCAGTACTTC
CDR3 length: 20; D gene: TRBD2; J gene: TRBJ2-1; V gene: TRBV6-2/TRBV6-3; clone size: few; CDR3 protein: CASSYSMGTSGRAVRNEQFF; CDR3 DNA: TGTGCCAGCAGTTACTCGATGGGGACTAGCGGGAGGGCCGTCCGTAATGAGCAGTTCTTC
CDR3 length: 17; D gene: -; J gene: TRBJ2-7; V gene: TRBV27; clone size: many; CDR3 protein: CASSARQGTSVRREQYF; CDR3 DNA: TGTGCCAGCAGTGCACGCCAAGGGACTTCGGTTCGACGCGAGCAGTACTTC
CDR3 length: 17; D gene: TRBD2; J gene: TRBJ2-1; V gene: TRBV3-1; clone size: -; CDR3 protein: CASSHTLTSGSGNEQFF; CDR3 DNA: TGTGCCAGCAGCCACACCTTGACTAGCGGGAGTGGCAATGAGCAGTTCTTC
CDR3 length: 17; D gene: TRBD2; J gene: TRBJ2-5; V gene: TRBV7-7; clone size: many; CDR3 protein: CASSLLPAGGSTETQYF; CDR3 DNA: TGTGCCAGCAGCTTACTCCCAGCGGGAGGGTCAACGGAGACCCAGTACTTC
CDR3 length: 13; D gene: -; J gene: TRBJ2-6; V gene: TRBV25-1; clone size: few; CDR3 protein: CATGLSGANVLTF; CDR3 DNA: TGTGCCACTGGCCTCTCTGGGGCCAACGTCCTGACTTTC
CDR3 length: 13; D gene: -; J gene: TRBJ1-1; V gene: TRBV6-1; clone size: -; CDR3 protein: CASRQTGNTEAFF; CDR3 DNA: TGTGCCAGCAGACAGACAGGGAACACTGAAGCTTTCTTT
CDR3 length: 15; D gene: TRBD1; J gene: TRBJ2-3; V gene: TRBV25-1; clone size: few; CDR3 protein: CASSGRDRGSDTQYF; CDR3 DNA: TGTGCCAGCAGTGGGAGGGACAGGGGATCAGATACGCAGTATTTT
CDR3 length: 18; D gene: TRBD2; J gene: TRBJ2-1; V gene: TRBV28; clone size: -; CDR3 protein: CASRFSIGTSGSKNEQFF; CDR3 DNA: TGTGCCAGCAGGTTCTCTATTGGGACTAGCGGGAGTAAGAATGAGCAGTTCTTC
CDR3 length: 15; D gene: -; J gene: TRBJ1-2; V gene: TRBV7-2; clone size: -; CDR3 protein: CASSPAPPLVHGYTF; CDR3 DNA: TGTGCCAGCAGCCCAGCCCCCCCACTTGTTCATGGCTACACCTTC
CDR3 length: 15; D gene: -; J gene: TRBJ1-5; V gene: TRBV28; clone size: -; CDR3 protein: CASSFIRVGNQPQHF; CDR3 DNA: TGTGCCAGCAGTTTCATCAGGGTCGGCAATCAGCCCCAGCATTTT
CDR3 length: 16; D gene: -; J gene: TRBJ1-1; V gene: TRBV5-1; clone size: few; CDR3 protein: CASSSSAGRFNTEAFF; CDR3 DNA: TGCGCCAGCAGCTCTTCCGCCGGGAGATTCAACACTGAAGCTTTCTTT
CDR3 length: 17; D gene: TRBD2; J gene: TRBJ2-7; V gene: TRBV7-9; clone size: -; CDR3 protein: CASRRHERELTNYEQYF; CDR3 DNA: TGTGCCAGCAGAAGACATGAGCGGGAGCTAACCAACTACGAGCAGTACTTC
CDR3 length: 13; D gene: -; J gene: TRBJ2-5; V gene: TRBV5-1; clone size: few; CDR3 protein: CASTTGELETQYF; CDR3 DNA: TGCGCCAGCACCACGGGGGAGTTGGAGACCCAGTACTTC
CDR3 length: 18; D gene: -; J gene: TRBJ2-2; V gene: TRBV11-2; clone size: -; CDR3 protein: CASTSNPGLPVNTGELFF; CDR3 DNA: TGTGCCAGCACCTCTAACCCTGGACTACCAGTTAACACCGGGGAGCTGTTTTTT
CDR3 length: 15; D gene: TRBD1; J gene: TRBJ2-2; V gene: TRBV20-1; clone size: -; CDR3 protein: CSASGQVRNTGELFF; CDR3 DNA: TGCAGTGCTAGTGGACAGGTCCGGAACACCGGGGAGCTGTTTTTT
CDR3 length: 11; D gene: -; J gene: TRBJ2-3; V gene: TRBV29-1; clone size: few; CDR3 protein: CSVDYTDTQYF; CDR3 DNA: TGCAGCGTTGACTACACAGATACGCAGTATTTT
CDR3 length: 13; D gene: TRBD2; J gene: TRBJ2-7; V gene: TRBV6-1; clone size: few; CDR3 protein: CASYPRGGLEQYF; CDR3 DNA: TGTGCCAGCTACCCTCGGGGAGGGCTCGAGCAGTACTTC